This T cell receptor (beta chain) was found in a study of cytotoxic CD8 clonotypes in ibrutinib-treated CLL. The method was immunoSEQ multiplex PCR; TCRdb's version includes in-frame clones alone and lacks a portion of them. The sample includes some 81,000 clones, 70% to 80% of them seen just once. Trimming stripped 3 bases from V and 0 bases from J, with 12 bases between. This CDR3 is 15 amino acids long. CDR1 and CDR2 from the germline V gene are KGHSH and LQKENI. Sequences were derived from PBMCs, sampled after 12 months of ibrutinib treatment. The chain employs TRBV18 and TRBJ2-7; TRBD2 is a possible D gene (5 bases). The source is a human donor with chronic lymphocytic leukemia. The CDR3 spells CASSPRMGASYEQYF. In DNA, the CDR3 is TGTGCCAGCTCACCCCGTATGGGAGCCTCCTACGAGCAGTACTTC.